This T cell receptor beta chain was captured in a study of shared T cell receptors in the human thymus. Some clones are missing from TCRdb's copy, which holds only in-frame ones; the method was immunoSEQ multiplex PCR. The data hold 540,000 or so clones, with around three quarters observed a single time. This clone was counted a few times. In germline, CDR1 is SGHAT, CDR2 FQNNGV. The CDR3 covers 14 residues. Between the trimmed V and J ends, which lost 2 bases and 5 bases, there was a span of 13 bases. The sample was also reused in another study, on human thymus T cells. As that report states: There were highly overlapping thymic repertoires among unrelated individuals, as related research reported.

The source material was thymocytes. This receptor was identified in a boy under three years old with a congenital heart defect. V and J are TRBV11-2 and TRBJ2-7; TRBD1 might be the D (5 bases). The CDR3 nucleotides are TGTGCCAGCAGCTTAAGGACACGGTGGAACGAGCAGTACTTC. Its protein product is CASSLRTRWNEQYF.